This TCR beta chain was recovered during a study of T-cell memory formation after mild COVID-19. TCRdb re-called the 5' RACE reads with MiXCR, one entry per CDR3 protein. The table includes roughly 350,000 distinct CDR3 sequences, roughly 20% detected once. Germline CDR1 LNHNV, CDR2 YYDKDF (reference sequence). There are 16 residues in the CDR3. V shed 5 bases and J 0 bases; nucleotides not matched to a gene: 7. What was sequenced was PBMCs or a T cell subset sorted from them (not recorded which). The gene calls are TRBV15 and TRBJ2-4, with 7 bases aligning to TRBD1. This clonotype originated in an adult woman who had mild COVID-19 (a few samples of this study predate the infection). Cell type and time point are not known. Here the CDR3 reads CATSAHRGKAKNIQYF. The CDR3 DNA reads TGTGCCACCAGCGCCCACAGGGGAAAAGCCAAAAACATTCAGTACTTC.